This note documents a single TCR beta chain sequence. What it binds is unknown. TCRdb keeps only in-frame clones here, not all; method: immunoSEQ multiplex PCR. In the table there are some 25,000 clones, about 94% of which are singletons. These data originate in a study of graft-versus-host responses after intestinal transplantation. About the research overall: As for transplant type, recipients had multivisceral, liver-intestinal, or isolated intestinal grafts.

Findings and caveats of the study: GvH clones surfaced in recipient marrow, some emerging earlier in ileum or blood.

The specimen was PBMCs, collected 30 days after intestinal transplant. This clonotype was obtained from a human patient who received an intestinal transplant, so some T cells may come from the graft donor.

The CDR3 reads CASSNGNTEAFF. DNA of the CDR3: TGTGCCAGCAGTAACGGGAACACTGAAGCTTTCTTT. This sequence joins TRBV28 and TRBJ1-1; D gene ambiguous. CDR3 length: 12 residues. V was trimmed by 5 bases and J by 1 base, leaving 5 bases between them. CDR1 is MDHEN and CDR2 is SYDVKM in the germline V gene.